The 12 T cell receptor beta chains presented below share a single source sample, sequenced in a study of response to subunit inactivated influenza vaccine. TCRdb reanalysed the RT-PCR reads using MiXCR and keeps one entry per CDR3 protein. In the table there are hundreds of thousands of distinct CDR3 sequences, approximately 10% of which are singletons. These data were also filed under a second study, of T cells expressing NK-cell markers. That work adds: UMIs were included in TCR beta cDNA generated by 5'RACE template switching.

This specimen was PBMCs from blood, taken on the day of vaccination. The receptor set was obtained from a man aged 50-60 years who received an inactivated influenza vaccine.

The chain uses TRBV9 and TRBJ2-1, with D possibly matching TRBD1 (7 bases). Germline CDR1 SGDLS, CDR2 YYNGEE. The CDR3 is 16 residues long. Trimming removed 0 bases at V and 9 bases at J, with 19 bases between. CDR3 sequence (DNA): TGTGCCAGCAGCGTAGATCAGGGGGGAGGAGGGGGTGAGCAGTTCTTC. Amino acid sequence: CASSVDQGGGGGEQFF.

There are many counts of this clonotype. The chain has TRBV2 and TRBJ1-5, with D uncertain. Germline CDR1 reads SNHLY; CDR2 reads FYNNEI. There are 14 residues in the CDR3. Trimming removed 1 base from V and 5 bases from J, with 9 bases in between. CDR3 DNA: TGTGCCAGCAGTGAAGTTCGAGGCGATCAGCCCCAGCATTTT. The encoded protein is CASSEVRGDQPQHF.

This clonotype was seen a few times. V is TRBV4-2 and J is TRBJ2-1; D is undetermined. Between the trimmed V and J ends, which lost 2 bases and 3 bases, there was a span of 8 bases. Germline V gene data show CDR1 as LGHNA and CDR2 as YNFKEQ. There are 14 residues in the CDR3. The CDR3 DNA is TGTGCCAGCAGCCAACAACCTAACTACAATGAGCAGTTCTTC. Amino acid sequence: CASSQQPNYNEQFF.

This rearrangement joins TRBV6-1 to TRBJ2-2; D may be TRBD2 (5 bases). This CDR3 region has 13 residues. Germline values: CDR1 MNHNS, CDR2 SASEGT. V gave up 10 bases and J gave up 5 bases, with 14 bases separating them. The CDR3 is CATKEGSTGELFF. The DNA of the CDR3 is TGTGCCACCAAAGAGGGATCTACCGGGGAGCTGTTTTTT.

This clonotype was counted between two and nine times. This chain uses TRBV7-9 with TRBJ2-2, with TRBD1 identical over 7 bases. Germline CDR1 is SEHNR and CDR2 is FQNEAQ (reference sequence). V gave up 5 bases and J gave up 4 bases; unmatched junction bases: 10. This CDR3 region has 16 residues. This CDR3 reads CASSIYRGELTGELFF. The CDR3 nucleotides read TGTGCCAGCAGCATCTACAGGGGTGAGCTCACCGGGGAGCTGTTTTTT.

The rearrangement uses TRBV20-1 and TRBJ2-7; 10 nucleotides match TRBD1. CDR3 length: 15 residues. The germline V gene encodes CDR1 DFQATT and CDR2 SNEGSKA (reference sequence). The trim removed 3 bases at V and 2 bases at J, leaving 7 bases unmatched. DNA of the CDR3: TGCAGTGCTAGGGCCGGGACAGGGGTCGCCTACGAGCAGTACTTC. It specifies CSARAGTGVAYEQYF.

The chain has TRBV28 and TRBJ2-7, with D tentatively TRBD2 (6 bases). The V gene's germline CDR1 is MDHEN and CDR2 SYDVKM. Trimming left V 2 bases short and J 5 bases short, with 19 bases between. The length of the CDR3 is 16 residues. CDR3 region: CASSLKIGGGSNEQYF. The DNA for the CDR3 is TGTGCCAGCAGTTTAAAGATCGGGGGTGGTAGCAACGAGCAGTACTTC.

This clonotype was counted between two and nine times. The gene calls are TRBV19 and TRBJ1-4; no reliable D call. This CDR3 contains 14 residues. In germline, CDR1 is LNHDA, CDR2 SQIVND (reference sequence). The V end was cut by 8 bases, the J end by 4 bases, with 14 bases between. The CDR3 sequence is CASSPTGSNEKLFF. As DNA, the CDR3 is TGTGCCAGTTCTCCGACGGGAAGTAATGAAAAACTGTTTTTT.

The J gene is TRBJ2-4, the V gene TRBV6-2 or TRBV6-3; D is unresolved. The CDR3 has 16 amino acids. Germline lookup yields CDR1 MNHEY and CDR2 SVGEGT. V lost 2 bases, J lost 0 bases, and 11 bases lay in between. DNA of the CDR3: TGTGCCAGCAGTTACGAAGTAACAGTAGCCAAAAACATTCAGTACTTC. Protein sequence: CASSYEVTVAKNIQYF.

This clonotype was found many times. This chain uses TRBV20-1 with TRBJ1-4; 7 nucleotides match TRBD1. This CDR3 region has 14 residues. V trimming: 1 base; J trimming: 7 bases; junction bases outside the gene matches: 6. The V gene's germline CDR1 is DFQATT and CDR2 SNEGSKA (reference sequence). DNA for the CDR3: TGCAGTGCTAGAGCCGGGACAGCTAGTGAAAAACTGTTTTTT. As protein: CSARAGTASEKLFF.

There are a few counts of this clonotype. The V and J genes are TRBV25-1 and TRBJ1-5, with a possible D match to TRBD1 (6 bases). The V end was cut by 3 bases, the J end by 10 bases, with 16 bases between. Germline assignment: CDR1 MGHDK and CDR2 SYGVNS. The CDR3 extends over 14 amino acids. The CDR3 DNA sequence: TGTGCCAGCAGTGAGCGGGGGGGCATCCAACCCCAGCATTTT. This codes for CASSERGGIQPQHF.

This chain uses TRBV25-1 with TRBJ2-7; D perhaps matches TRBD1 (6 bases). V lost 3 bases and J lost 7, with 25 bases in between. This CDR3 has 17 amino acids. Germline lookup yields CDR1 MGHDK and CDR2 SYGVNS. The CDR3 spells CASSDVQGPDAWREQYF. The CDR3 nucleotides are TGTGCCAGCAGTGACGTACAGGGTCCCGATGCCTGGCGAGAGCAGTACTTC.